This T cell receptor beta chain was obtained from a study of cytomegalovirus exposure and HLA in healthy donors. The assay was immunoSEQ multiplex PCR, and TCRdb's table has in-frame clones only and misses some. The table shows around 62,000 clones, with 75% to 90% occurring only once. V was cut by 2 bases and J by 2 bases, with 14 bases left in between. CDR3 length: 15 amino acids. The germline V gene encodes CDR1 SGDLS and CDR2 YYNGEE. General study points: In vitro testing confirmed a few CMV-associated chains as specific for CMV antigens.

Points on this clone: Its antigen is currently unknown.

Source material: PBMCs. The rearrangement links TRBV9 to TRBJ2-7, with TRBD2 as a possible D gene (6 bases). This TCR was recovered from a woman under 30 in good health and CMV-seronegative. Here the CDR3 DNA reads TGTGCCAGCAGCGTGGAGGGTAGTCCGGCCTACGAGCAGTACTTC. Translated, it gives CASSVEGSPAYEQYF. The complete variable domain, with remaining parts taken from reference TRBV9 and TRBJ2-7, reads DSGVTQTPKHLITATGQRVTLRCSPRSGDLSVYWYQQSLDQGLQFLIQYYNGEERAKGNILERFSAQQFPDLHSELNLSSLELGDSALYFCASSVEGSPAYEQYFGPGTRLTVT.